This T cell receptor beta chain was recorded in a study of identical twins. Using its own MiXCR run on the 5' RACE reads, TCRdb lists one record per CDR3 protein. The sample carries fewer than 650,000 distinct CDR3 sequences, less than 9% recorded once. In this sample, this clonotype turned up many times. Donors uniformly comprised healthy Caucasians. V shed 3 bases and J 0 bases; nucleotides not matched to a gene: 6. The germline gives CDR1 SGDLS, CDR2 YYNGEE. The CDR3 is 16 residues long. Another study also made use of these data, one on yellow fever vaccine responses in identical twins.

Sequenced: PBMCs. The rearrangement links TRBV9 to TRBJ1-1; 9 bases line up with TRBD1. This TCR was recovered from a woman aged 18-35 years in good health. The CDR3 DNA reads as TGTGCCAGCAGCGCCGGGACAGGGAAAATGAACACTGAAGCTTTCTTT. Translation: CASSAGTGKMNTEAFF.